This T cell receptor (beta chain) emerged from a study of cytomegalovirus exposure and HLA in healthy donors. Study-level findings and limits: Analyzed later, association rates of TCRs varied across HLA loci, with DRB1 most and HLA-C fewest. Highly shared sequence variants in one cluster were likely a sequencing artifact. TCR beta sequences reportedly predicted most subjects' HLA-A and HLA-B alleles accurately.

PCR used 60 Vbeta primers and 13 Jbeta primers. TCRdb keeps only in-frame clones here, not all; method: immunoSEQ multiplex PCR. The sample gives 200,000 to 250,000 clones, 70% to 85% of which show up once; 2.7% is in the top ten. To note about this clone: Its matching antigen is unknown.

Trimming took 2 bases from V and 6 from J; bases not matched to a gene: 2. Germline V lookup: CDR1 SGHDT, CDR2 YYEEEE. The CDR3 is 14 amino acids. V usage is TRBV5-6 and J usage is TRBJ1-5; 10 bases are a match to TRBD1. The sequencing sample was made of PBMCs. The TCR originated in a woman aged 55-69 years in good health and CMV-seropositive. DNA for the CDR3: TGTGCCAGCAGCTTCGGGACAGGGGTTCAGCCCCAGCATTTT. Protein product: CASSFGTGVQPQHF.